Below are 17 T cell receptor beta chains sequenced from a single sample in a study of shared clonotypes between healthy human individuals. The naive CD8 subset, CD45RO-negative cells positively selected for CCR7, excluded terminally differentiated effector memory CD45RA+ cells. The table came from immunoSEQ multiplex PCR; TCRdb's copy has only in-frame clones and leaves some out. This table has more than 600,000 clones, under 95% appearing once. The sample was naive CD8+ T cells sorted from blood. These receptors came from a young man in good health.

The gene calls are TRBV27 and TRBJ1-2, with TRBD1 matching over 7 bases. CDR3 length: 13 amino acids. J gave up 4 bases and V 5 bases, and 4 bases lay outside the gene matches. The germline V gene encodes CDR1 MNHEY and CDR2 SMNVEV (reference sequence). This CDR3 is CASSADRVYGYTF. DNA of the CDR3: TGTGCCAGCAGTGCTGACAGGGTCTATGGCTACACCTTC.

This clone was observed once. The chain carries TRBV11-2 and TRBJ2-1, with D hard to call. The CDR3 runs 16 residues. V lost 1 base, J lost 1 base, and 11 bases lay in between. CDR1 is SGHAT and CDR2 is FQNNGV in the germline V gene. Here the CDR3 reads CASSLGGRWSYNEQFF. The DNA for the CDR3 is TGTGCCAGCAGCTTAGGGGGTCGTTGGTCCTACAATGAGCAGTTCTTC.

This clone showed up just a few times. This chain links TRBV29-1 with TRBJ2-2; D is ambiguous. The germline CDR1 and CDR2 sequences are SQVTM and ANQGSEA. V lost 7 bases, J lost 2 bases, and 8 bases lay in between. CDR3 length: 12 residues. In DNA, the CDR3 is TGCAGCGCCCCCCTAAACACCGGGGAGCTGTTTTTT. Translated, it gives CSAPLNTGELFF.

Regarding this clone: This CDR3 is also generated by other DNA sequences in the sample. This rearrangement joins TRBV5-6 to TRBJ1-4; D gene ambiguous. V was pared by 0 bases and J by 0 bases, with 3 bases between. The CDR3 is 14 amino acids. CDR1 SGHDT and CDR2 YYEEEE come from the germline V gene. The CDR3 protein is CASSLGATNEKLFF. Written as DNA, the CDR3 is TGTGCCAGCAGCTTGGGGGCAACTAATGAAAAACTGTTTTTT.

The chain has TRBV27 and TRBJ2-2, with 7 positions matching TRBD1. The CDR3 totals 17 residues. Germline CDR1 is MNHEY and CDR2 is SMNVEV (reference sequence). J gave up 4 bases and V 3 bases, and 11 bases lay outside the gene matches. CDR3 protein: CASSFSTGDAGTGELFF. CDR3 nucleotide sequence: TGTGCCAGCAGTTTCTCAACAGGGGATGCTGGCACCGGGGAGCTGTTTTTT.

This clone was detected once. This chain joins TRBV7-2 and TRBJ2-2; D unclear. The CDR3 contains 15 residues. The germline gives CDR1 SGHTA, CDR2 FQGNSA. V lost 2 bases, J lost 0 bases, and 7 bases lay in between. CDR3: CASSLQETNTGELFF. The DNA of the CDR3 is TGTGCCAGCAGCTTACAGGAGACGAACACCGGGGAGCTGTTTTTT.

V is TRBV27 and J is TRBJ1-1; a weak D match, TRBD1 (6 bases). The CDR3 runs 14 residues. Trimming stripped 10 bases from V and 0 bases from J, with 15 bases between. CDR1 and CDR2 from the germline V gene are MNHEY and SMNVEV (reference sequence). The CDR3 here is CATRRGALNTEAFF. The CDR3 bases are TGTGCCACCCGGCGGGGGGCCTTGAACACTGAAGCTTTCTTT.

The rearrangement uses TRBV9 and TRBJ2-7; TRBD1 is a possible D gene (5 bases). CDR3 length: 13 residues. Trimming shortened V by 3 bases and J by 2 bases, and 9 bases separated the two germline ends. From germline, CDR1 is SGDLS and CDR2 YYNGEE. CDR3 nucleotides: TGTGCCAGCAGCGGGGGCCTTACCTACGAGCAGTACTTC. Residues: CASSGGLTYEQYF.

The rearrangement joins TRBV27 to TRBJ2-3, with D unresolved. Trimming stripped 1 base from V and 4 bases from J, with 9 bases between. From germline, CDR1 is MNHEY and CDR2 SMNVEV (reference sequence). The CDR3 runs 14 residues. The CDR3 sequence: CASSLLGRADTQYF. CDR3 sequence (DNA): TGTGCCAGCAGTTTATTGGGCAGAGCAGATACGCAGTATTTT.

The rearrangement uses TRBV4-1 and TRBJ2-1, with no clear D. There are 13 residues in the CDR3. Germline loops: CDR1 MGHRA, CDR2 YSYEKL. Trimming removed 1 base from V and 4 bases from J, with 5 bases in between. CDR3 region: CASSQVSYNEQFF. The CDR3 region has the DNA TGCGCCAGCAGCCAAGTTAGTTACAATGAGCAGTTCTTC.

Of note for this clone: The sample holds other DNA sequences that translate to the same CDR3. The chain has TRBV27 and TRBJ1-1; no clear D. The ends were cut back, 3 bases at V and 1 base at J, with 6 bases in the middle. This CDR3 is built from 13 residues. The germline V gene encodes CDR1 MNHEY and CDR2 SMNVEV (reference sequence). The CDR3 nucleotides are TGTGCCAGCAGTTTTTCCGGGAACACTGAAGCTTTCTTT. This gives the protein CASSFSGNTEAFF.

The chain recombines TRBV6-5 with TRBJ2-2; possible D gene TRBD2, 5 bases. With 7 bases removed from V and 10 bases from J, the gap between germline ends came to 10 bases. The CDR3 sequence is 11 residues long. Germline CDR1 is MNHEY and CDR2 is SVGAGI. CDR3 sequence (DNA): TGTGCCAGCACCTTCGGACTGGAGCTGTTTTTT. This translates into CASTFGLELFF.

The chain joins TRBV27 to TRBJ2-7; D could derive from TRBD1 or TRBD2 (6 bases each). Trimming shortened V by 4 bases and J by 2 bases, and 18 bases separated the two germline ends. The CDR3 runs to 16 residues. Germline V gene lookup returns CDR1 MNHEY and CDR2 SMNVEV (reference sequence). In DNA form, the CDR3 reads TGTGCCAGCAGTTCCCCTGCCGTCCGGGGGCCCTACGAGCAGTACTTC. It codes for CASSSPAVRGPYEQYF.

J is TRBJ2-1 and V is TRBV27, with TRBD2 identical over 10 bases. This CDR3 comprises 16 residues. The V gene's germline CDR1 is MNHEY and CDR2 SMNVEV (reference sequence). The V segment lost 5 bases and the J segment 8 bases; nucleotides outside the gene matches: 12. The CDR3 here is CASSLFPSGSRDEQFF. CDR3 nucleotides: TGTGCCAGCAGTCTATTCCCTAGCGGGAGTAGGGATGAGCAGTTCTTC.

The V gene is TRBV6-5, the J gene TRBJ2-3, with unresolved D. The ends were cut back, 0 bases at V and 1 base at J, with 5 bases in the middle. Germline loops: CDR1 MNHEY, CDR2 SVGAGI. This CDR3 has 14 residues. The DNA for the CDR3 is TGTGCCAGCAGTTACTCTCTAGGCACAGATACGCAGTATTTT. It translates to CASSYSLGTDTQYF.

This clone has only one observation. This rearrangement joins TRBV5-4 to TRBJ1-1, with unresolved D. The CDR3 runs to 13 residues. The germline CDR1 and CDR2 sequences are SGHNT and YYREEE (reference sequence). V dropped 0 bases and J dropped 0 bases, with 3 bases sitting between them. CDR3 amino acids: CASSLGLNTEAFF. The CDR3, as DNA: TGTGCCAGCAGCTTGGGCCTGAACACTGAAGCTTTCTTT.

The chain employs TRBV5-4 and TRBJ2-1; tentatively, D is TRBD2 (6 bases). V shed 6 bases and J shed 7 bases, with 8 bases lying between them. CDR1 SGHNT and CDR2 YYREEE come from the germline V gene (reference sequence). The CDR3 consists of 11 residues. The CDR3 sequence: CASNGLNEQFF. CDR3 DNA sequence: TGTGCCAGCAACGGACTAAATGAGCAGTTCTTC.